This T cell receptor beta chain emerged from a study of T-cell reconstitution after alpha-beta-depleted transplantation in children. Study conclusions and caveats: Reportedly, alpha-beta T cells present about two months post-transplant originated from several hundred expanded clones of graft origin. The origin of high day-60 TCRbeta diversity in some patients lay in surviving recipient T cells and thymic progenitors. Diversity and T-cell counts at one year after transplant derived mostly from new T cells.

The CDR3 totals 15 residues. Per the germline V gene, CDR1 is SEHNR and CDR2 is FQNEAQ (reference sequence). Trimming shortened V by 4 bases and J by 0 bases, and 10 bases separated the two germline ends. The table lists this clonotype with a few counts. Antigen unknown. For TCRbeta, the library was prepared with unique molecular identifiers. TCRdb recomputed calls from the PCR reads with MiXCR, one row per CDR3 protein. The repertoire holds 450,000 to 600,000 distinct CDR3 sequences, with 10% to 15% as singletons. The origin of this receptor is a male patient under 18 who had a stem cell transplant for acute myeloid leukemia, so the T cells may come from the graft donor. V usage is TRBV7-9 and J usage is TRBJ2-1; D gene uncertain. Sequenced material: PBMCs, mostly from graft donor cells, taken 360 days after TCRalphabeta/CD19-depleted stem cell transplant. The CDR3 protein is CASSSVGSSYNEQFF. CDR3 nucleotide sequence: TGTGCCAGCAGCTCAGTTGGAAGCTCCTACAATGAGCAGTTCTTC.